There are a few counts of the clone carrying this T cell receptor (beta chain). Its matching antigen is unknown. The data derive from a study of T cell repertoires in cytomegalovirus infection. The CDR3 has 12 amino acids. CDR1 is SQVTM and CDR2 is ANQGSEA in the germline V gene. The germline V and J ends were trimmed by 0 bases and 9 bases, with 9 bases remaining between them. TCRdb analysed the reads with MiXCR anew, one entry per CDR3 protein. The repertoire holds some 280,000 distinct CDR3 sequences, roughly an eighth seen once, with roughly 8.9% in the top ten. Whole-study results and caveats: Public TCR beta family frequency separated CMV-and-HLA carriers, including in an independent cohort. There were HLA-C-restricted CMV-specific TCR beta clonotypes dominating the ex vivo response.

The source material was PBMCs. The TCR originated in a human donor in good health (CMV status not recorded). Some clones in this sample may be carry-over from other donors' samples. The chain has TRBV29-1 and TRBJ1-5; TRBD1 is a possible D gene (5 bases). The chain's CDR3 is CSVEDPGGPQHF. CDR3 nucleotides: TGCAGCGTTGAAGATCCGGGGGGGCCCCAGCATTTT. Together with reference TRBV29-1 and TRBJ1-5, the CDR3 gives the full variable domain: SAVISQKPSRDICQRGTSLTIQCQVDSQVTMMFWYRQQPGQSLTLIATANQGSEATYESGFVIDKFPISRPNLTFSTLTVSNMSPEDSSIYLCSVEDPGGPQHFGDGTRLSIL.